Sequencing of this TCR beta chain was carried out in a study of cytomegalovirus exposure and HLA in healthy donors (dated 2017 in TCRdb). In terms of the full investigation: According to an earlier analysis of 550 to 750 of the donors, roughly 180 million T cells yielded 95 million to 140 million unique TCR beta sequences and less than 300 Gb of sequence data. The number of typed donors differed by locus: about 620-640 for A, B, C, DRB1 and DQB1; 500 to 550 for DQA1; 600 to 610 for DPA1; and roughly 490 for DPB1. The study aimed to test whether signatures of past pathogen exposure could be identified by cataloging public T cell receptors. Donor age, sex, ethnicity and CMV serostatus were collected together with the repertoire data. Rather than drawing on any new phenotypic data, the later analysis identified candidate immune exposures from TCR beta sequences and the way those sequences occurred across donors. HLA typing covered class I and class II loci at four-digit resolution. Among the roughly 400 genotyped donors, around 81% belonged to the genetic ancestry cluster associated with self-reported Caucasian donors. To predict cytomegalovirus infection status, the study combined high-throughput TCR immunosequencing, statistical association of individual TCRs with disease status, and machine learning. All discovery cohort repertoires had been generated on a single sequencing platform. Roughly 290 gigabases of sequencing data and around 80 million unique TCR sequences made up an early release that covered several hundred HLA-typed donors. A later genetic analysis used genome-wide SNP genotypes for about three fifths of the roughly 700 donors, treating that subset as a discovery cohort. Several DR-DQ haplotypes were treated as single units for association and clustering because of strong linkage in the cohort. Across 300 to 500 genotyped donors of the cohort, an average of about 250,000 unique TCR beta nucleotide sequences per donor were sequenced, and about a sixth of those sequences were non-productive. A separate validation cohort of over 95 different subjects was used in addition to the roughly 620-subject first cohort. The study used immunosequencing to profile the T cell repertoires of about 670 subjects and linked those repertoires to cytomegalovirus serostatus. In a later analysis, previously published TCR beta repertoires from 666 donors were re-analyzed and high-resolution HLA genotyping was added so that TCR occurrence patterns could be studied. In an earlier analysis of a few hundred of the donors, high-throughput TCR beta sequencing was used to judge whether each TCR beta V gene segment behaved as functional or pseudogenic. Broad study findings and their caveats: According to a later genetic analysis, donors in an Asian-associated ancestry cluster had fewer N-insertions in productive TCRs than the approximately 670-donor mean. Several of the top co-occurrence clusters appeared to be linked to parvovirus B19, influenza, CMV and Epstein-Barr virus, according to a later analysis. At a false discovery rate of 0.05, a later analysis linked 15,000 to 20,000 TCR beta sequences to specific HLA alleles. It was suggested by the authors that the approach could potentially be generalized to other disease states and immunological phenotypes. Only TCR beta chains were sequenced in this cohort, and the absence of alpha or paired-chain data limited detectable features. According to a later analysis, most CMV-associated TCR beta chains appeared to be HLA-restricted, and the HLA associations seemed to be driven largely by CMV exposure. In the study, 164 TCR beta chains were listed as associated with cytomegalovirus. When HLA alleles, especially DR and DQ, strongly co-occurred, TCR associations were difficult to assign to individual alleles. In an earlier analysis of over 550 of the donors, most TCR beta V segments were observed in productive rearrangements about 87% or about 30% of the time, broadly matching IMGT annotations. A later genetic analysis associated a missense DCLRE1C variant with V-gene and J-gene trimming of TCR beta chains, and an independent cohort replicated the association. The 87-base-pair reads could not distinguish some IMGT-functional V segments, including TRBV6-2 and TRBV6-3, so those segments were excluded. A further reported finding was that TCR beta sequences accurately predicted the HLA-A and HLA-B alleles for most subjects in the first cohort. In a later analysis, HLA-associated TCR beta chains were found to be more clonally expanded and to have lower generation probabilities than equally common non-associated chains. The sequencing pipeline was judged likely to have produced a cluster of highly shared sequence variants as a technical artifact. Because HLA typing was unavailable for some donors at each locus, only the typed subset was used in association tests. Linkage disequilibrium might explain the correlated functional status among segregating V segments, but an unknown experimental factor could not be ruled out. The only immune exposure information available for the cohort was CMV serostatus. While some public TCRs were present in many individuals, most TCR sequences turned up only very rarely across donors. The presence/absence analyses assumed that sequencing depth was roughly uniform across donors, and that assumption may not be true. Because counts were too low, some 17 rarely observed V segments, including chromosome 9 orphons, were left out of the earlier analysis of approximately 580 of the donors. In vitro tests confirmed that three of the cytomegalovirus-associated TCR beta chains recognize cytomegalovirus antigens. According to a later analysis, TCR association rates differed among HLA loci, with DRB1 alleles showing the most associated TCRs and HLA-C alleles showing the fewest. Cytomegalovirus status was reported to be diagnosed by the classifier with high specificity and sensitivity in both the original and validation cohorts.

Concerning this clone itself: It has no known antigen specificity. No base-level quality is on record; no much larger clone is a single base apart.

Per the germline V gene, SGHNT is the CDR1 and YENEEA is the CDR2. The cysteine opens and the phenylalanine closes a CDR3 of 16 amino acids. The only DNA kept is the CDR3, 48 bases in frame from the first base. V lost 3 bases and J lost 6 bases, and the count of bases not matched to a germline gene is 10. In total, 630 or so healthy bone marrow donors made up the cohort. At the time of sampling, all cohort members were nominally healthy, though unrecorded immune exposures were likely present. The donor tested CMV seropositive, placing the donor among the approximately 290 seropositive members of the cohort. A peripheral blood sample was provided by each donor, and peripheral blood mononuclear cells were used for TCR beta sequencing. Genomic DNA extraction from the blood cell samples was performed with the Qiagen DNeasy Blood Extraction Kit. Preparation of the library involved the immunoSEQ multiplex PCR assay. The multiplex PCR relied on a mix of 60 forward primers for TCR Vbeta segments and 13 reverse primers for TCR Jbeta segments. A multiplex PCR assay on genomic DNA amplified the CDR3 region of rearranged TCR beta genes. The Illumina HiSeq System was used to sequence the amplified TCR beta libraries as 87-base-pair reads. The original pipeline was this. Across the 500 to 750 repertoires, a later analysis counted 75 million to 90 million unique TCR beta chains, 8.5 million to 12 million of which were shared by at least two donors. Raw reads were error-corrected and collapsed into unique sequences by a nearest-neighbor algorithm in which closely related sequences were merged to remove PCR and sequencing errors. To assign V, D and J gene segments, CDR3 sequences were aligned to IMGT reference sequences. For a sequence to be retained, at least a six-nucleotide match to both a V gene segment and a J gene segment was required. Rearrangements were called productive when the CDR3 lacked stop codons and stayed in frame with V and J; all others were non-productive. Following IMGT convention, CDR3 was defined as the stretch from the second conserved V-encoded cysteine up to the conserved J-encoded phenylalanine. Sequences without an unambiguous match to a single V gene segment were excluded from the earlier analysis of 500 to 700 of the donors. In an earlier analysis of approximately 590 of the donors, V segments were called functional above 56.7% productive rearrangements and were called segregating when the between-donor standard deviation exceeded 5%. To diagnose cytomegalovirus status from the catalog of TCR beta chain sequences, a statistical classification framework was built. In a later analysis, TCR nucleotide sequences were compared against IMGT/GENE-DB human TR gene sequences so that V and J genes could be assigned. A later analysis assigned CDR3 sequences and most-parsimonious VDJ recombination scenarios with the TCRdist pipeline. In a later analysis, each TCR beta chain was defined by its CDR3 amino acid sequence together with its V-gene family, and reads without a unique V-gene family were excluded. As a way to deal with suspected cross-contamination and a sequencing artifact, a later analysis dropped nearly 600 nucleotide sequences that were highly shared and had low generation probability. In a later analysis, a clonal expansion index was calculated for each public chain from normalized within-repertoire ranks of inferred template counts. A later analysis computed generation probabilities with a VDJ recombination model fitted to out-of-frame rearrangements, and checked the results against IGoR. Hypergeometric tests were used in a later analysis to score TCR-TCR, TCR-HLA and TCR-CMV co-occurrence, with a repertoire-size bias correction applied to the TCR pairs. False discovery rates were estimated in a later analysis by permuting HLA or CMV assignments 20 times. In a later analysis, co-occurring TCRs were grouped using DBSCAN, with TCRdist sequence similarity added in when clustering inside HLA-allele-positive subsets. Co-occurrence clustering excluded repertoires with fewer than 30,000 or more than 120,000 public chains, plus five with anomalous nucleotide sharing. Not all clones reach the TCRdb copy of this immuneACCESS table, which keeps in-frame sequences only. Checked studies attribute under half of the gap to unresolved V genes and leave the rest unexplained. The V and J calls and clone size are taken from that table; D and trimming were inferred from the DNA. Here the sample has over 100,000 clones; 50% to 75% occur a single time. The top ten clonotypes cover about 8.9% of the sample.

This receptor chain uses TRBV11-3 and TRBJ2-1; 8 nucleotides in the junction match TRBD2. This clonotype was obtained from a woman aged 40 to 49 in good health and CMV-seropositive. Sequencing was performed on PBMCs. The nucleotides read TGTGCCAGCAGCTTTTTTAGCGGGAACTCTATCAATGAGCAGTTCTTC. It translates to CASSFFSGNSINEQFF.